This T cell receptor (beta chain) appears in the sequencing data of a study of T-cell reconstitution after alpha-beta-depleted transplantation in children. Study-wide results and limits: Several hundred graft clones that had expanded were reportedly the source of alpha-beta T cells about two months after transplant.

The TCRbeta library was prepared with unique molecular identifiers. TCRdb re-analysed the PCR reads in MiXCR, keeping a single row per CDR3 protein. Counted here are about 980,000 distinct CDR3 sequences, under 30% occurring once; the ten biggest clones make up 25% to 35%. About this clonotype: Its specificity is not known.

CDR3 length equals 15 residues. The V end was cut by 3 bases, the J end by 6 bases, with 14 bases between. From germline, CDR1 is LGHDT and CDR2 YNNKEL (reference sequence). V is TRBV3-1 and J is TRBJ2-2, with D possibly matching TRBD2 (6 bases). Material: PBMCs, mostly from graft donor cells, obtained 360 days after TCRalphabeta/CD19-depleted stem cell transplant. This receptor was identified in a boy in the first two years of life who had a stem cell transplant for SCID, so the T cells may come from the graft donor. The CDR3 DNA reads TGTGCCAGCAGCCACTCGGCGGGGTCCGCCGGGGAGCTGTTTTTT. The encoded protein is CASSHSAGSAGELFF.